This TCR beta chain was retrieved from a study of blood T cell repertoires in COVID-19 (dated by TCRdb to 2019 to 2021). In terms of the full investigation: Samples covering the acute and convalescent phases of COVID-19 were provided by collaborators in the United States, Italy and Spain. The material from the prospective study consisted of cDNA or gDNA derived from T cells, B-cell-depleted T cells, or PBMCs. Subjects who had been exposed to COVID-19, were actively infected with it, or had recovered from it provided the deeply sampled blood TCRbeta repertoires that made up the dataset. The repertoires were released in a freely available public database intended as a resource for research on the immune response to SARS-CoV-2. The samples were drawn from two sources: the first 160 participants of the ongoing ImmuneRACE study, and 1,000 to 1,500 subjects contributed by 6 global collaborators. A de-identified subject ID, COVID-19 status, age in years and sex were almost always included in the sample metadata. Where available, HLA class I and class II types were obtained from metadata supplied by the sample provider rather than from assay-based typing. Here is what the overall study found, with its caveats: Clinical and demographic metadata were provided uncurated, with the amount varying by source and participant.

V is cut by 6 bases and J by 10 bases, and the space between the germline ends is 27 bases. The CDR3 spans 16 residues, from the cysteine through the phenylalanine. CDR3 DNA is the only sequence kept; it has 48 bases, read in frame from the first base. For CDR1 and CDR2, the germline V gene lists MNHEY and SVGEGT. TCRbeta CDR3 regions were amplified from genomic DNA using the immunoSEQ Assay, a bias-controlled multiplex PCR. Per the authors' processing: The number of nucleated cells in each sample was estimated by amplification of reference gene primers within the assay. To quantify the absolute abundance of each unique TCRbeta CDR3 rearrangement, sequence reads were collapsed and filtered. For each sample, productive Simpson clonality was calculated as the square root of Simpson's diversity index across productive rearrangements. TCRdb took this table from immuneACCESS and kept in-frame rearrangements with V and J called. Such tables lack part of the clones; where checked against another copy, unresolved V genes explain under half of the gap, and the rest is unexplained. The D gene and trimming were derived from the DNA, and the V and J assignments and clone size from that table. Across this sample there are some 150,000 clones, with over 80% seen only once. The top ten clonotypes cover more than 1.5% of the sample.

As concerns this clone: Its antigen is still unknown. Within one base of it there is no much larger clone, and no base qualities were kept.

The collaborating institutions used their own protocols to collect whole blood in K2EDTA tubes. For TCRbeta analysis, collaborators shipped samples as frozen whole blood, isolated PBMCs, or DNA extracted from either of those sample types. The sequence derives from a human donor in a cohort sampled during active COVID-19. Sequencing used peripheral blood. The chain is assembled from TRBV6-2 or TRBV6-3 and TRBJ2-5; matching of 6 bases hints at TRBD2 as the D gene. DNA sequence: TGTGCCAGCAGCCCTAACCCCTCTAGCGCCAAGGGCGACCAGTACTTC. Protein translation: CASSPNPSSAKGDQYF.